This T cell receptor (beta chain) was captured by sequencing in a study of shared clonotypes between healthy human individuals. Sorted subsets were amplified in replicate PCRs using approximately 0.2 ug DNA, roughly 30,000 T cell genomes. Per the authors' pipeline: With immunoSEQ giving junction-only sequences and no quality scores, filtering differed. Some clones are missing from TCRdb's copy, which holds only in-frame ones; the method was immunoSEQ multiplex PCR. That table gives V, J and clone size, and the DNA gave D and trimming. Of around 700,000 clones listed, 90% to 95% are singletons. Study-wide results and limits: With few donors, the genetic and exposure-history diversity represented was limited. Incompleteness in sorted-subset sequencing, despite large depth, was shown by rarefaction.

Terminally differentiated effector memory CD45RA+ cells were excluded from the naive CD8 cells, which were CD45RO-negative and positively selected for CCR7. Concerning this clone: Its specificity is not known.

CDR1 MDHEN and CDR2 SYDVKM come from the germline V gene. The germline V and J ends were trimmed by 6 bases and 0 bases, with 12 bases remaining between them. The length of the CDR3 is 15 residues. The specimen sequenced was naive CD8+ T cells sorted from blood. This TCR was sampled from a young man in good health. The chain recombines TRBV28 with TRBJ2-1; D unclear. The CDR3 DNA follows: TGTGCCAGCAGCCGCCCACAGAGCTCCTACAATGAGCAGTTCTTC. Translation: CASSRPQSSYNEQFF.